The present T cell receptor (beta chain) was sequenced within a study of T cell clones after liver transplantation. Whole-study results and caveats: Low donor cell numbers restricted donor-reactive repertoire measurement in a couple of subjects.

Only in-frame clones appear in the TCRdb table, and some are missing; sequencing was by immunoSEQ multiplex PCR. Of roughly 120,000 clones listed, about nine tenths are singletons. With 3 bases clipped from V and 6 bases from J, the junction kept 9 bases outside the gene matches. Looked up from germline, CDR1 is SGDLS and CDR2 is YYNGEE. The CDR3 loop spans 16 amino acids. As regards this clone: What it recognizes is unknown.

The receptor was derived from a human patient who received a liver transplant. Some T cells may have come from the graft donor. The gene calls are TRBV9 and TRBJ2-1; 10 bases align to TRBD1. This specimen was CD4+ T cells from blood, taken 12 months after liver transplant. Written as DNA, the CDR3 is TGTGCCAGCAGCGCTTTTGACAGGGGGCTCAGCAATGAGCAGTTCTTC. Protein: CASSAFDRGLSNEQFF.